A selection of T cell receptor beta chains follows, all from one sample in a study of blood T cell repertoires in COVID-19. Measured with immunoSEQ multiplex PCR; TCRdb has only the in-frame clones, and not every one. The profile shows some 260,000 clones, about 88% of them singletons. Specimen: peripheral blood. The source is a woman in her thirties or forties who had recovered from COVID-19. CDR3s include the opening cysteine and the closing phenylalanine or tryptophan. The D gene is left open where the match is weak. For some rows the clone size is stated as once, few or many, or as a class when expanded; others skip it.

size	J	V	D	DNA	CDR3
NA	TRBJ1-1	TRBV19	NA	TGTGCCAGTAGTATAGAGGGGGCACGGAGAAACACTGAAGCTTTCTTT	CASSIEGARRNTEAFF
NA	TRBJ1-2	TRBV2	NA	TGTGCCAGCAAACCCGGGGAGTATGGAGATGGCTACACCTTC	CASKPGEYGDGYTF
few	TRBJ2-7	TRBV19	TRBD2	TGTGCCAGTAGTTGGGCGGGAGGGCCCTACGAGCAGTACTTC	CASSWAGGPYEQYF
once	TRBJ1-1	TRBV11-2	NA	TGTGCCAGCAGCTTGGGTGGGGGGGCCACTGAAGCTTTCTTT	CASSLGGGATEAFF
NA	TRBJ2-5	TRBV30	TRBD1	TGTGCCTGGAGCCGGGACAGGGGCTGGGAGACCCAGTACTTC	CAWSRDRGWETQYF
NA	TRBJ1-5	TRBV7-2	TRBD1	TGTGCCAGCAGCTTAGGGACAGGGGGGACGGGCGCTCATCAGCCCCAGCATTTT	CASSLGTGGTGAHQPQHF
few	TRBJ1-6	TRBV4-2	NA	TGTGCCAGCAGCCCCGGCCGGAGCTCCTATAATTCACCCCTCCACTTT	CASSPGRSSYNSPLHF
NA	TRBJ1-4	TRBV10-3	TRBD1	TGTGCCATCAGACGAGGGGGCGCAGGGACAAATGAAAAACTGTTTTTT	CAIRRGGAGTNEKLFF
NA	TRBJ1-6	TRBV7-2	NA	TGTGCCAGCCACACATTTAATTCACCCCTCCACTTT	CASHTFNSPLHF
NA	TRBJ1-5	TRBV4-3	TRBD1	TGCGCCAGCAGCCAGGAAACAGGGGGCTCGCAGCCCCAGCATTTT	CASSQETGGSQPQHF